A selection of T cell receptor beta chains follows, all from one sample in a study of blood T cell repertoires in COVID-19. The repertoire was sequenced with immunoSEQ multiplex PCR; TCRdb's copy has only in-frame clones and lacks some. The repertoire holds roughly 150,000 clones, with under 85% as singletons. The sample consisted of peripheral blood. These receptors all stem from a man between 65 and 80 years old who had recovered from COVID-19. CDR3s include the opening cysteine and the closing phenylalanine or tryptophan. Each record gives: clone size, J gene, V gene, D gene, CDR3 DNA, CDR3 protein. A D gene is named only where the DNA matches it firmly. Not all rows give a size; the values are once, few, many and, for expanded clones, a class.

size: -
J: TRBJ2-2
V: TRBV27
D: TRBD2
DNA: TGTGCCAGCAGTCCGGGACTAGCGAACACCGGGGAGCTGTTTTTT
CDR3: CASSPGLANTGELFF

size: -
J: TRBJ2-3
V: TRBV5-1
D: -
DNA: TGCGCCAGCAGCTCCTATGGGGAGGTCGCAGATACGCAGTATTTT
CDR3: CASSSYGEVADTQYF

size: -
J: TRBJ1-2
V: TRBV4-1
D: -
DNA: TGCGCCAGCAGCCAAGATCTTCGAGGAGGGGCTAGGTACGGCTACACCTTC
CDR3: CASSQDLRGGARYGYTF

size: -
J: TRBJ2-7
V: TRBV29-1
D: TRBD2
DNA: TGCAGCGTTGAATCGCGGGAGAGGGGTTACGAGCAGTACTTC
CDR3: CSVESRERGYEQYF

size: once
J: TRBJ2-1
V: TRBV6-5
D: -
DNA: TGTGCCAGCAGTTCCCCCGGCGGGCAGTTCTTC
CDR3: CASSSPGGQFF

size: -
J: TRBJ2-2
V: TRBV5-1
D: TRBD2
DNA: TGCGCCAGCAGGTCGCTAGCGGAGATACCCGGGGAGCTGTTTTTT
CDR3: CASRSLAEIPGELFF

size: -
J: TRBJ2-1
V: TRBV19
D: TRBD1
DNA: TGTGCCAGTAGTTTTGGACAGGACCTTAATGAGCAGTTCTTC
CDR3: CASSFGQDLNEQFF

size: once
J: TRBJ2-5
V: TRBV6-5
D: -
DNA: TGTGCCTGTTCCTCGTCAGGGGCGAGAGAGACCCAGTACTTC
CDR3: CACSSSGARETQYF

size: -
J: TRBJ1-2
V: TRBV5-4
D: TRBD1
DNA: TGTGCCAGCAGCTTTCCGGGACAGGGGGCGCGTGGCTACACCTTC
CDR3: CASSFPGQGARGYTF

size: -
J: TRBJ2-3
V: TRBV18
D: TRBD2
DNA: TGTGCCAGCTCACCGGGGAGTAGCGGGATGGCAGATACGCAGTATTTT
CDR3: CASSPGSSGMADTQYF

size: few
J: TRBJ1-6
V: TRBV6-1
D: -
DNA: TGTGCCAGCAGTGAATTGAGTTCGGATTCACCCCTCCACTTT
CDR3: CASSELSSDSPLHF

size: -
J: TRBJ1-4
V: TRBV6-1
D: TRBD1
DNA: TGTGCCAGCAGTGAGGGACAGGGAGGCGAAAAACTGTTTTTT
CDR3: CASSEGQGGEKLFF

size: -
J: TRBJ2-2
V: TRBV5-1
D: TRBD1
DNA: TGCGCCAGCAGCTTGGAGGGACAGGGGTATACCGGGGAGCTGTTTTTT
CDR3: CASSLEGQGYTGELFF

size: -
J: TRBJ2-3
V: TRBV7-3
D: -
DNA: TGTGCCAGCAGCTTAGGCCGGGGTCTCACAGATACGCAGTATTTT
CDR3: CASSLGRGLTDTQYF

size: -
J: TRBJ1-2
V: TRBV7-9
D: TRBD1
DNA: TGTGCCAGCAGCTCTGGACAGGGCAGTGGCTACACCTTC
CDR3: CASSSGQGSGYTF

size: -
J: TRBJ2-1
V: TRBV5-1
D: -
DNA: TGCGCCAGCAGCATGCCAGGCGATGAGCAGTTCTTC
CDR3: CASSMPGDEQFF

size: -
J: TRBJ2-7
V: TRBV6-5
D: -
DNA: TGTGCCAGCAGTTACTCGGGTGGTAGCGCCTACGAGCAGTACTTC
CDR3: CASSYSGGSAYEQYF

size: -
J: TRBJ2-1
V: TRBV2
D: TRBD2
DNA: TGTGCCAGCATGGAGGGGACTAACCGGAAGAGCTCCTACAATGAGCAGTTCTTC
CDR3: CASMEGTNRKSSYNEQFF

size: -
J: TRBJ2-1
V: TRBV4-1
D: -
DNA: TGCGCCAGCAGCCAAGGCAGGAGGGCGAATGAGCAGTTCTTC
CDR3: CASSQGRRANEQFF

size: -
J: TRBJ2-7
V: TRBV6-2/TRBV6-3
D: TRBD1
DNA: TGTGCCAGCAGCAGGGCCCTCGGGACAGTCGAAAACGAGCAGTACTTC
CDR3: CASSRALGTVENEQYF

size: -
J: TRBJ2-2
V: TRBV9
D: -
DNA: TGTGCCAGCAGTCAAACTGACAGGCCGAACACCGGGGAGCTGTTTTTT
CDR3: CASSQTDRPNTGELFF

size: -
J: TRBJ2-7
V: TRBV24-1
D: TRBD1
DNA: TGTGCCACCAGTGATTCCGGACAGGTCTCCTACGAGCAGTACTTC
CDR3: CATSDSGQVSYEQYF

size: -
J: TRBJ2-7
V: TRBV5-1
D: TRBD1
DNA: TGCGCCAGCAGCAAGGGACAGGCCTTAACCGAGCAGTACTTC
CDR3: CASSKGQALTEQYF

size: -
J: TRBJ2-5
V: TRBV7-2
D: -
DNA: TGTGCCAGCAGCTTGGGGGCCTTAGAGACCCAGTACTTC
CDR3: CASSLGALETQYF

size: few
J: TRBJ1-1
V: TRBV6-5
D: -
DNA: TGTGCCAGCAGTCTATCTTTGAACACTGAAGCTTTCTTT
CDR3: CASSLSLNTEAFF

size: once
J: TRBJ1-2
V: TRBV19
D: -
DNA: TGTGCCAGTAGTCCTCGTGAGGGGGTCTATGGCTACACCTTC
CDR3: CASSPREGVYGYTF

size: -
J: TRBJ2-2
V: TRBV24-1
D: TRBD1
DNA: TGTGCCACCAGTGACGGGACAGGTTACACCGGGGAGCTGTTTTTT
CDR3: CATSDGTGYTGELFF

size: -
J: TRBJ1-5
V: TRBV29-1
D: -
DNA: TGCAGCGTTGGGGCCAGGGATCAGCCCCAGCATTTT
CDR3: CSVGARDQPQHF

size: -
J: TRBJ2-3
V: TRBV5-1
D: -
DNA: TGCGCCAGCAGCCCCGATAGTCCCACAGATACGCAGTATTTT
CDR3: CASSPDSPTDTQYF

size: -
J: TRBJ2-7
V: TRBV19
D: TRBD1
DNA: TGTGCCACCTATGGGACAGGGTTGGGAACTAGCGCGTCCTACGAGCAGTACTTC
CDR3: CATYGTGLGTSASYEQYF

size: -
J: TRBJ1-6
V: TRBV10-3
D: -
DNA: TGTGCCATCATGGACAGCCCCGGTTCACCCCTCCACTTT
CDR3: CAIMDSPGSPLHF

size: -
J: TRBJ2-7
V: TRBV7-2
D: TRBD2
DNA: TGTGCCAGCAGCTTATCAGCGGGAATCTACGAGCAGTACTTC
CDR3: CASSLSAGIYEQYF

size: -
J: TRBJ2-2
V: TRBV19
D: TRBD1
DNA: TGTGCCAGTCGTCTCGGGACAGGGTTGAACACCGGGGAGCTGTTTTTT
CDR3: CASRLGTGLNTGELFF

size: few
J: TRBJ1-5
V: TRBV19
D: -
DNA: TGTGCCAGTAGTATAGACAGGCTCGAGCCCCAGCATTTT
CDR3: CASSIDRLEPQHF

size: -
J: TRBJ1-6
V: TRBV18
D: TRBD1
DNA: TGTGCCAGCTCACCTGGACAGGCTGATAATTCACCCCTCCACTTT
CDR3: CASSPGQADNSPLHF

size: -
J: TRBJ2-1
V: TRBV7-9
D: -
DNA: TGTGCCAGCAGCTTAGGAGGGGGCAATGAGCAGTTCTTC
CDR3: CASSLGGGNEQFF